This T cell receptor beta chain stems from a study of T cell repertoires in cytomegalovirus infection. In the study overall: Public signatures in TCR beta pointed to CMV infection and matching HLA type. General study results and limits: HLA-C-restricted, CMV-specific TCR beta clonotypes were dominant ex vivo.

TCRdb reprocessed the reads via MiXCR and lists one record per CDR3 protein. Of roughly 320,000 distinct CDR3 sequences in the sample, around 10% are singletons; the top ten hold approximately 2.3%. In its sample, this clonotype was seen many times. Its target is not known. The clonotype comes from a human donor in good health (CMV status not recorded). Some clones in this sample may be carry-over from other donors' samples. The sequencing input was PBMCs.

CDR3 nucleotides: TGTGCCAGCAGCTTACCTTCAACAGGGGATAATGAGCAGTTCTTC. This translates into CASSLPSTGDNEQFF. The genes are TRBV7-8 and TRBJ2-1; TRBD1 agrees at 7 bases. The CDR3 runs 15 residues. J was trimmed by 7 bases and V by 2 bases; bases with no gene match: 8. Per germline, CDR1 SGHVS and CDR2 FQNEAQ.